This passage covers 27 T cell receptor beta chains from one sample sequenced in a study of identifying expanded T cells in peripheral blood. Produced via immunoSEQ multiplex PCR; TCRdb's table is partial and in-frame only. The table includes about 89,000 clones, approximately 88% detected once. The sequenced sample was blood. Source of these receptors: a person between 18 and 69 years old in good health.

The J gene is TRBJ2-3, the V gene TRBV7-2; D is unresolved. The germline V gene encodes CDR1 SGHTA and CDR2 FQGNSA. V lost 4 bases and J lost 2, with 10 bases in between. The CDR3 is made up of 14 amino acids. The CDR3 coding sequence is TGTGCCAGCAGCTATGAGACTGACACAGATACGCAGTATTTT. Translation gives CASSYETDTDTQYF.

This chain links TRBV19 with TRBJ1-3, with TRBD1 matching over 9 bases. Looked up from germline, CDR1 is LNHDA and CDR2 is SQIVND (reference sequence). V was clipped by 7 bases and J by 0 bases; unmatched bases: 4. This CDR3 contains 15 residues. CDR3 loop: CASTVDRGSGNTIYF. CDR3 DNA sequence: TGTGCCAGTACTGTGGACAGGGGCTCTGGAAACACCATATATTTT.

The V call is TRBV6-5, the J call TRBJ2-7, with TRBD1 matching over 8 bases. The CDR3 is 14 amino acids. V shed 6 bases, J shed 6 bases, and the junction held 10 bases outside the gene matches. From germline, CDR1 is MNHEY and CDR2 SVGAGI. The CDR3 DNA reads as TGTGCCAGCAGCTCCTTGGGACAGGTTCGCGAGCAGTACTTC. Its protein product is CASSSLGQVREQYF.

The V gene is TRBV7-8, the J gene TRBJ1-5; TRBD1 matches at 7 bases. The V and J ends lost 5 bases and 6 bases, in that order; junction bases with no gene match: 4. There are 13 residues in the CDR3. Per germline, CDR1 SGHVS and CDR2 FQNEAQ. The CDR3 DNA follows: TGTGCCAGCAGCAGCGCAGGGGGTCAGCCCCAGCATTTT. Amino acids: CASSSAGGQPQHF. The variable domain in full, with the rest retrieved from reference TRBV7-8 and TRBJ1-5, is GAGVSQSPRYKVAKRGQDVALRCDPISGHVSLFWYQQALGQGPEFLTYFQNEAQLDKSGLPSDRFFAERPEGSVSTLKIQRTQQEDSAVYLCASSSAGGQPQHFGDGTRLSIL.

The chain has TRBV11-2 and TRBJ2-2, with D unresolved. Trimming stripped 5 bases from V and 5 bases from J, with 9 bases between. The V gene's germline CDR1 is SGHAT and CDR2 FQNNGV. This CDR3 is 13 amino acids long. CDR3 bases: TGTGCCAGCAGCCCTGACTGGACCGGGGAGCTGTTTTTT. This encodes CASSPDWTGELFF.

This rearrangement joins TRBV27 to TRBJ2-5, with TRBD1 matching 12 bases. There are 17 residues in the CDR3. The germline V gene encodes CDR1 MNHEY and CDR2 SMNVEV (reference sequence). V trimming: 5 bases; J trimming: 2 bases; junction bases outside the gene matches: 9. The CDR3: CASSPSGTGGIQETQYF. The CDR3 region has the DNA TGTGCCAGCAGTCCCTCTGGGACAGGGGGCATTCAAGAGACCCAGTACTTC.

CDR3 loop: CATSRRGSGANVLTF. The CDR3 coding sequence is TGTGCCACCAGCAGACGAGGGTCTGGGGCCAACGTCCTGACTTTC. The rearrangement uses TRBV15 and TRBJ2-6; D may be TRBD2 (5 bases). The CDR3 sequence is 15 residues long. Per the germline V gene, CDR1 is LNHNV and CDR2 is YYDKDF (reference sequence). With 2 bases removed from V and 1 base from J, the gap between germline ends came to 6 bases.

Only one count was recorded for this clone. The chain is built from TRBV28 and TRBJ2-1, with 9 positions matching TRBD2. The V segment lost 5 bases and the J segment 1 base; nucleotides outside the gene matches: 6. The length of the CDR3 is 16 residues. Germline CDR1 and CDR2: MDHEN and SYDVKM. The CDR3 sequence is CASSGDLAGSYNEQFF. As DNA, the CDR3 is TGTGCCAGCAGTGGAGATCTAGCGGGATCCTACAATGAGCAGTTCTTC.

V usage is TRBV5-1 and J usage is TRBJ2-2; D is uncertain. This CDR3 has 13 amino acids. Germline V gene sequence: CDR1 SGHRS, CDR2 YFSETQ. Trimming pared 2 bases from V and 2 bases from J, leaving 4 bases between. CDR3 nucleotide sequence: TGCGCCAGCAGCTTCGGTAACACCGGGGAGCTGTTTTTT. Protein sequence: CASSFGNTGELFF.

The chain has TRBV19 and TRBJ2-7, with D possibly being TRBD2 (6 bases). This CDR3 is built from 13 residues. CDR1 and CDR2 from the germline V gene are LNHDA and SQIVND (reference sequence). Trimming left V 8 bases short and J 6 bases short, with 17 bases between. The CDR3 is CASSELAASEQYF. CDR3 DNA sequence: TGTGCCAGTTCGGAACTAGCAGCGTCCGAGCAGTACTTC.

The chain carries TRBV5-4 and TRBJ2-7; no reliable D call. The ends were cut back, 0 bases at V and 2 bases at J, with 9 bases in the middle. This CDR3 spans 14 amino acids. Germline CDR1 reads SGHNT; CDR2 reads YYREEE (reference sequence). DNA for the CDR3: TGTGCCAGCAGCTTGGACGCGTCAACCTACGAGCAGTACTTC. Translated, it gives CASSLDASTYEQYF. Full variable domain (remainder filled in from reference TRBV5-4 and TRBJ2-7): ETGVTQSPTHLIKTRGQQVTLRCSSQSGHNTVSWYQQALGQGPQFIFQYYREEENGRGNFPPRFSGLQFPNYSSELNVNALELDDSALYLCASSLDASTYEQYFGPGTRLTVT.

This chain uses TRBV28 with TRBJ2-7; TRBD1 matches at 9 bases. The CDR3 has 13 amino acids. The germline V gene has CDR1 MDHEN and CDR2 SYDVKM. With 4 bases clipped from V and 6 bases from J, the junction kept 4 bases outside the gene matches. The CDR3 sequence: CASSSGTGTEQYF. The CDR3 nucleotides read TGTGCCAGCAGTTCCGGGACAGGGACCGAGCAGTACTTC.

The CDR3 spells CAISETNLVQETQYF. The CDR3 coding sequence is TGTGCCATCAGTGAAACAAACCTAGTCCAAGAGACCCAGTACTTC. The chain joins TRBV10-3 to TRBJ2-5, with D uncertain. V lost 3 bases and J 1 base, leaving 12 bases between the germline ends. CDR3 size: 15 residues. Germline V gene data show CDR1 as ENHRY and CDR2 as SYGVKD.

About this clone: Germline and junction disagree at one end, which may indicate a read error. The genes are TRBV6-1 and TRBJ1-1; D may be TRBD1 (5 bases). From germline, CDR1 is MNHNS and CDR2 SASEGT. This CDR3 is built from 16 residues. CDR3 region: CASSEERYRLKTEAFF. DNA for the CDR3: TGTGCCAGCAGTGAAGAGCGGTACAGGTTGAAAACTGAAGCTTTCTTT.

V is TRBV28 and J is TRBJ2-6; D gene uncertain. Germline lookup yields CDR1 MDHEN and CDR2 SYDVKM. The CDR3 loop spans 15 amino acids. Trimming left V 4 bases short and J 1 base short, with 8 bases between. This CDR3 reads CASSSFNSGANVLTF. The DNA for the CDR3 is TGTGCCAGCAGTTCTTTTAATTCTGGGGCCAACGTCCTGACTTTC.

J is TRBJ1-2 and V is TRBV6-5; a weak D match, TRBD1 (5 bases). The V and J ends lost 0 bases and 6 bases respectively, with 8 bases between them. The germline CDR1 and CDR2 sequences are MNHEY and SVGAGI. This CDR3 has 13 amino acids. CDR3 coding DNA: TGTGCCAGCAGTTACTCGACGGGGGATGGCTACACCTTC. Translation gives CASSYSTGDGYTF.

This clone was seen just once. The V and J genes are TRBV6-6 and TRBJ1-2; 8 nucleotides line up with TRBD1. The CDR3 runs 13 residues. Germline CDR1 and CDR2: MNHNY and SVGAGI (reference sequence). Germline trimming cut 6 bases from V and 4 bases from J; bases unmatched to any gene: 4. In DNA form, the CDR3 reads TGTGCCAGCAGCCGGGGACAGGTCTATGGCTACACCTTC. Its translation: CASSRGQVYGYTF.

This rearrangement joins TRBV6-4 to TRBJ1-1; TRBD1 matches 7 bases. The CDR3 runs to 15 residues. Per germline, CDR1 MRHNA and CDR2 SNTAGT. The V and J ends lost 4 bases and 5 bases, in that order; junction bases with no gene match: 10. This CDR3 is CASSGTPGGKTEAFF. CDR3 coding DNA: TGTGCCAGCAGTGGGACCCCAGGGGGGAAAACTGAAGCTTTCTTT.

This clone was picked up a small number of times. The chain combines TRBV6-4 with TRBJ2-2, with no clear D. Germline V gene data show CDR1 as MRHNA and CDR2 as SNTAGT. V was clipped by 3 bases and J by 1 base, with 3 bases between them. CDR3 length: 13 residues. The CDR3 loop reads CASSEKNTGELFF. CDR3 bases: TGTGCCAGCAGTGAGAAGAACACCGGGGAGCTGTTTTTT.

On this clone: Likely a read error: the CDR3 ends without its conserved phenylalanine or tryptophan. The limits of the CDR3 on the DNA are not certain, so only TCRdb's listed CDR3 is given. V is TRBV23-1 and J is TRBJ1-1; the table's TRBD1 call for D was not verified on the DNA. TRBV23-1 has ORF status, its function being uncertain. The CDR3 spans 10 amino acids, including both terminal residues. CDR3 residues: CASSQSPKQI.

This chain joins TRBV21-1 and TRBJ2-1; the DNA was not compared with TRBD2, the D call given in the table. TRBV21-1 is designated a pseudogene. The CDR3 has 15 residues. The chain's CDR3 is CASSKGVRPYNEQFF. In DNA, the CDR3 is TGTGCCAGCAGCAAAGGTGTCCGTCCCTACAATGAGCAGTTCTTC.

The gene calls are TRBV25-1 and TRBJ2-7, with D perhaps TRBD2 (6 bases). This CDR3 has 14 amino acids. The V gene's germline CDR1 is MGHDK and CDR2 SYGVNS. The V end lost 4 bases, the J end lost 6 bases, and 16 bases lay between the germline ends. This chain's CDR3 is CASSVTGVASEQYF. CDR3 coding DNA: TGTGCCAGCAGTGTTACGGGAGTCGCCTCCGAGCAGTACTTC.

V usage is TRBV18 and J usage is TRBJ2-1; TRBD2 is a possible D gene (5 bases). CDR3 length equals 16 residues. Germline CDR1 KGHSH, CDR2 LQKENI. The germline V and J ends were trimmed by 2 bases and 4 bases, with 15 bases remaining between them. The CDR3 loop is CASSPARGISYNEQFF. DNA for the CDR3: TGTGCCAGCTCACCAGCCCGGGGAATTTCGTACAATGAGCAGTTCTTC.

This sequence joins TRBV28 and TRBJ2-1; 7 bases fit TRBD1. V shed 5 bases, J shed 5 bases, and the junction held 12 bases outside the gene matches. CDR3 length: 16 residues. From germline, CDR1 is MDHEN and CDR2 SYDVKM. The DNA of the CDR3 is TGTGCCAGCAGTCCAGCCCGGGACAGAGTCCACAATGAGCAGTTCTTC. This gives the protein CASSPARDRVHNEQFF.

V and J are TRBV7-8 and TRBJ2-3, with 10 bases fitting TRBD2. The V gene's germline CDR1 is SGHVS and CDR2 FQNEAQ. This CDR3 has 16 amino acids. Trimming removed 1 base from V and 5 bases from J; junction bases left unmatched: 6. CDR3 protein: CASSLVLAGNGDTQYF. Written as DNA, the CDR3 is TGTGCCAGCAGCTTAGTACTAGCGGGGAATGGAGATACGCAGTATTTT.

This chain joins TRBV19 and TRBJ2-7, with 8 bases aligning to TRBD2. The CDR3 extends over 14 amino acids. Germline V gene data show CDR1 as LNHDA and CDR2 as SQIVND (reference sequence). Trimming at V came to 3 bases and at J to 5 bases, leaving 6 bases not matched to a gene. CDR3 protein: CASSIQAGDNEQYF. CDR3 coding DNA: TGTGCCAGTAGTATTCAAGCGGGAGACAACGAGCAGTACTTC.

The chain uses TRBV13 and TRBJ2-7, with 11 bases identical to TRBD1. Germline V lookup: CDR1 PRHDT, CDR2 FYEKMQ (reference sequence). Losses at the gene ends were 3 bases for V and 3 bases for J; bases not matched to a gene: 7. This CDR3 comprises 16 residues. CDR3 coding DNA: TGTGCCAGCAGCTTCGCGGACAGGGGGCTCCTCTACGAGCAGTACTTC. Translated, it gives CASSFADRGLLYEQYF.